A single T cell receptor beta chain is shown here with its context. As yet, its antigen is unknown. The CDR3 is made up of 12 amino acids. V gave up 5 bases and J gave up 0 bases, with 8 bases separating them. Germline values: CDR1 SQVTM, CDR2 ANQGSEA. The entry originates in a study of molecular identifiers for immune sequencing clone quantification. Study-wide results and caveats: Clone sizes that are highly expanded could be underestimated when identical TCR molecules share a barcode. Among 800,000 to 1,000,000 naive cells, as was reported, spiked Jurkat TCR RNA from one cell was detectable.

Via MiXCR, TCRdb re-called the PCR reads, giving one row per CDR3 protein. The sample consists of 88,000 or so distinct CDR3 sequences, approximately 22% of them appearing once. Naive CD8 T cells were sorted, and the gate applied was CD8+CD4-CCR7+CD45RA+. The chain uses TRBV29-1 and TRBJ2-7; tentatively, D is TRBD2 (5 bases). The sequenced sample was naive CD8+ T cells from blood, with Jurkat cell RNA spiked in. Subset noted: FACS-sorted CD8+CD4-CCR7+CD45RA+ naive T cells. The receptor was isolated from a human donor in good health. Some libraries in this study had Jurkat cell RNA spiked in. In nucleotides, the CDR3 is TGCAGCGTTCGGGGAAGCTCCTACGAGCAGTACTTC. Translating gives CSVRGSSYEQYF.